This TCR beta chain was recovered during a study of blood T cell repertoires in COVID-19. In the study overall: Sites in the United States, Italy and Spain provided acute and convalescent COVID-19 samples. T cells, B-cell-depleted T cells, or PBMCs provided the cDNA or gDNA that served as material.

CDR1 and CDR2 from the germline V gene are LGHNA and YNFKEQ. The CDR3 has 20 amino acids. Trimming removed 0 bases from V and 0 bases from J; junction bases left unmatched: 9. Authors' analysis steps: It was from reference gene primer amplification that nucleated cell counts were estimated. TCRdb's table, derived via immunoSEQ multiplex PCR, lists solely in-frame clones and lacks some. Clonal size and the V and J genes are those of that table, whereas D and trimming came from the DNA. The data contain approximately 330,000 clones, approximately 90% of them singletons. Recruited during active infection, patients (from Seattle) were subsequently followed longitudinally.

The TCR originated in a man aged 25-40 years with COVID-19, enrolled during active disease. The rearrangement joins TRBV4-2 to TRBJ2-6; 9 bases fit TRBD2. Sequencing input: peripheral blood. The CDR3 reads CASSQDNSGGLFSGANVLTF. CDR3 nucleotide sequence: TGTGCCAGCAGCCAAGATAATAGCGGGGGCCTTTTCTCTGGGGCCAACGTCCTGACTTTC.